This T cell receptor beta chain is drawn from a study of T cell responses to AZD1222 COVID-19 vaccine. General observations from the study: Variant regions that are unmutated are reportedly the target of nearly half of spike-specific TCRs. Sampling that yielded the repertoires occurred only after the peak T cell response.

Concerning this clone itself: Its specificity is unknown.

V was cut by 2 bases and J by 2 bases, with 10 bases left in between. CDR1 is SNHLY and CDR2 is FYNNEI in the germline V gene. The CDR3 loop spans 14 amino acids. Profiled with immunoSEQ multiplex PCR; TCRdb holds only in-frame clones, not every one. The table lists more than 150,000 clones, almost 90% of them singletons. The sample was peripheral blood, taken on day 0 of AZD1222 vaccination. The gene calls are TRBV2 and TRBJ2-7, with D possibly being TRBD2 (6 bases). The receptor comes from an adult in good health. In DNA, the CDR3 is TGTGCCAGCAGTGAACGGAGGGCCCCCTACGAGCAGTACTTC. As protein: CASSERRAPYEQYF.